This TCR beta chain was recovered during a study of blood T cells in healthy people across ages. This CDR3 spans 13 amino acids. Trimming cost V 3 bases and J 10 bases, with 10 bases left between them. CDR1 is LNHNV and CDR2 is YYDKDF in the germline V gene (reference sequence). Then a second PCR, running roughly 7 to 11 cycles, was carried out with a sample-barcoded 5' primer and a J-beta primer mix. TCRdb called the 5' RACE reads again in MiXCR, with one record for every CDR3 protein. The sample comprises some 900,000 distinct CDR3 sequences, approximately 49% of which are singletons, and 13% rests with the top ten.

The specimen sequenced was blood. The TCR sequence derives from a man aged 25-40 years in good health. V gene TRBV15 combines with J gene TRBJ1-6; tentative D call: TRBD1 (6 bases). CDR3 sequence reads: CATSSRTASPLHF. CDR3 DNA sequence: TGTGCCACCAGCAGTAGGACAGCCTCACCCCTCCACTTT.